This entry lists 17 T cell receptor beta chains sequenced from one sample in a study of technical replicates of blood from several donors (dated by TCRdb to the late 2010s). Library method: the immunoSEQ multiplex PCR assay. TCRdb carries this immuneACCESS record with in-frame sequences only. Its versions omit some clonotypes, under half of them owing to an unresolved V gene in the studies checked, with the rest unexplained. This sample lists about 100,000 clones; roughly 96% were detected once. Less than 0.45% of the sample is taken by the ten largest. Source material: T cells isolated from PBMCs. These receptors were collected from a human donor in good health.

The genes are TRBV19 and TRBJ2-2; 7 bases are shared with TRBD2. V dropped 6 bases and J dropped 1; count of bases not matched to a gene: 8. The CDR3 is 16 amino acids. The germline V gene encodes CDR1 LNHDA and CDR2 SQIVND (reference sequence). The CDR3 reads CASRTLIAGNTGELFF. The CDR3, as DNA: TGTGCCAGTAGGACGCTCATAGCGGGGAACACCGGGGAGCTGTTTTTT.

The chain has TRBV6-4 and TRBJ2-1; 8 positions agree with TRBD2. The CDR3 is 15 residues long. Germline V gene data show CDR1 as MRHNA and CDR2 as SNTAGT. V was pared by 3 bases and J by 10 bases, with 11 bases of the junction left unmatched. The CDR3 spells CASSESTAGVGEQFF. In nucleotides, the CDR3 is TGTGCCAGCAGTGAAAGTACAGCGGGAGTAGGGGAGCAGTTCTTC.

The chain recombines TRBV5-8 with TRBJ1-4; D might be TRBD1 (6 bases). Trimming removed 0 bases from V and 8 bases from J, with 11 bases in between. Germline CDR1 and CDR2: SGHTS and YDEGEE. This CDR3 comprises 14 residues. The CDR3 spells CASSLVHQGEKLFF. Written as DNA, the CDR3 is TGTGCCAGCAGCTTGGTCCACCAGGGGGAAAAACTGTTTTTT.

This chain uses TRBV19 with TRBJ1-2, with 8 bases fitting TRBD1. J lost 5 bases, V lost 4 bases, and 0 bases had no gene match. Germline V gene lookup returns CDR1 LNHDA and CDR2 SQIVND (reference sequence). The CDR3 spans 12 residues. The CDR3 is CASSRTGYGYTF. The CDR3 DNA reads as TGTGCCAGTAGTAGGACAGGGTATGGCTACACCTTC.

The rearrangement links TRBV9 to TRBJ1-2; tentative D call: TRBD1 (6 bases). From germline, CDR1 is SGDLS and CDR2 YYNGEE. The V end lost 0 bases, the J end lost 8 bases, and 17 bases lay between the germline ends. There are 15 residues in the CDR3. The CDR3 protein is CASSVGRQAVGGYTF. CDR3 bases: TGTGCCAGCAGCGTAGGGAGACAGGCGGTAGGCGGCTACACCTTC.

The chain combines TRBV2 with TRBJ1-2, with 11 positions matching TRBD1. The CDR3 is 17 amino acids. The trim removed 5 bases at V and 3 bases at J, leaving 11 bases unmatched. Germline CDR1 and CDR2: SNHLY and FYNNEI. The CDR3 protein is CASSTAPGQGEHYGYTF. CDR3 nucleotide sequence: TGTGCCAGCAGTACTGCACCGGGACAGGGGGAGCACTATGGCTACACCTTC.

The V and J genes are TRBV5-6 and TRBJ2-1; maybe TRBD2 (5 bases). CDR1 is SGHDT, CDR2 YYEEEE, per germline. V lost 1 base, J lost 4 bases, and 12 bases lay in between. This CDR3 spans 15 amino acids. Written as DNA, the CDR3 is TGTGCCAGCAGCTTGATATTCGGGGTGTACAATGAGCAGTTCTTC. Translating it yields CASSLIFGVYNEQFF.

The genes are TRBV11-2 and TRBJ1-4; D is unresolved. Trimming shortened V by 3 bases and J by 5 bases, and 7 bases separated the two germline ends. The CDR3 consists of 13 residues. CDR1 SGHAT and CDR2 FQNNGV come from the germline V gene. For the CDR3, the DNA is TGTGCCAGCAGCTTGCAGAGGAATGAAAAACTGTTTTTT. Translation: CASSLQRNEKLFF.

Regarding this clone: A read error may produce the germline difference seen at one junction end. Other DNA sequences from this sample encode an identical CDR3 as well. This sequence joins TRBV6-5 and TRBJ2-7; weak D call: TRBD1 (5 bases). The CDR3 has 16 amino acids. Per germline, CDR1 MNHEY and CDR2 SVGAGI. The chain's CDR3 is CASSYSGQVVSYEQYF. In nucleotides, the CDR3 is TGCGCCAGCAGTTACTCAGGACAAGTGGTCTCCTACGAGCAGTACTTC.

The genes are TRBV12-5 and TRBJ1-4, with 9 positions matching TRBD1. This CDR3 contains 16 residues. J lost 8 bases, V lost 2 bases, and 9 bases had no gene match. Germline assignment: CDR1 LGHNT and CDR2 FRNRAP. CDR3 amino acids: CASGLIIRDRDEKLFF. CDR3 DNA: TGTGCTAGTGGTTTGATTATCCGGGACAGGGACGAAAAACTGTTTTTT.

The chain employs TRBV28 and TRBJ2-7; possible D gene TRBD1, 6 bases. The germline V gene has CDR1 MDHEN and CDR2 SYDVKM. Trimming removed 8 bases from V and 5 bases from J, with 10 bases in between. The CDR3 runs 11 residues. The DNA for the CDR3 is TGTGCCAGCTCCGACAGGAACGAGCAGTACTTC. Amino acids: CASSDRNEQYF.

The CDR3 region has the DNA TGTGCCAGCAGGGGGATTCAGGGGTTGGGTGGCTACACCTTC. Protein product: CASRGIQGLGGYTF. The chain has TRBV2 and TRBJ1-2, with TRBD1 as a possible D gene (6 bases). In germline, CDR1 is SNHLY, CDR2 FYNNEI. The CDR3 is 14 amino acids. Trimming cost V 6 bases and J 7 bases, with 18 bases left between them.

The chain links TRBV11-2 to TRBJ2-1; 9 bases line up with TRBD2. J was trimmed by 8 bases and V by 5 bases; bases with no gene match: 16. The CDR3 totals 17 residues. Germline assignment: CDR1 SGHAT and CDR2 FQNNGV. This chain's CDR3 is CASSRPPPSGRRDEQFF. The DNA for the CDR3 is TGTGCCAGCAGCCGACCACCTCCGAGCGGGAGGCGAGATGAGCAGTTCTTC.

The V and J genes are TRBV6-6 and TRBJ1-3; D gene unclear. V was pared by 7 bases and J by 1 base, with 5 bases between. The CDR3 is 12 amino acids. The V gene's germline CDR1 is MNHNY and CDR2 SVGAGI (reference sequence). The CDR3 DNA reads as TGTGCCAGCACGGGATCTGGAAACACCATATATTTT. Encoded protein: CASTGSGNTIYF.

The table lists this clone with a count of one. The chain combines TRBV28 with TRBJ2-5, with TRBD1 identical over 7 bases. The germline gives CDR1 MDHEN, CDR2 SYDVKM. CDR3 length: 15 residues. Unmatched junction bases numbered 10, after V lost 4 bases and J lost 5 bases. The CDR3 loop is CASSSARQGPETQYF. The CDR3 DNA follows: TGTGCCAGCAGTTCCGCCCGACAGGGCCCGGAGACCCAGTACTTC.

J is TRBJ1-1 and V is TRBV30; maybe TRBD1 (6 bases). This CDR3 region has 13 residues. Trimming removed 1 base at V and 4 bases at J, with 10 bases between. In germline, CDR1 is GTSNPN, CDR2 SVGIG (reference sequence). This CDR3 is CAWSAGAGTEAFF. CDR3 in DNA: TGTGCCTGGAGTGCAGGGGCGGGCACTGAAGCTTTCTTT.

The V and J genes are TRBV5-4 and TRBJ2-1, with 8 bases lining up with TRBD2. Germline V gene sequence: CDR1 SGHNT, CDR2 YYREEE (reference sequence). This CDR3 is built from 15 residues. With 3 bases clipped from V and 8 bases from J, the junction kept 10 bases outside the gene matches. The CDR3 nucleotides read TGTGCCAGCAGCTCATACCCGGGACTAGTTTATGAGCAGTTCTTC. Translating it yields CASSSYPGLVYEQFF.